This T cell receptor beta chain was recorded in a study of control samples from healthy donors and cancer patients. Profiling relied on immunoSEQ multiplex PCR, and the TCRdb table lists in-frame clones only, not all of them. Among 70,000 to 100,000 clones, 91% were seen once, and the ten largest hold approximately 15%. Trimming at V came to 6 bases and at J to 8 bases, leaving 6 bases not matched to a gene. The CDR3 extends over 12 amino acids. The germline V gene has CDR1 MNHEY and CDR2 SVGAGI. The chain uses TRBV6-5 and TRBJ1-1; 7 bases map to TRBD1. This receptor was obtained from a man over 45 in good health. The source material was blood. CDR3 nucleotides: TGTGCCAGCAGCCTCGGGACAGCCGAAGCTTTCTTT. Amino acid sequence: CASSLGTAEAFF.